The 17 T cell receptor beta chains in this list originate from one sample, sequenced in a study of post-analysis software for immune sequencing data. Study conclusions and caveats: Patients carried 5 or 6 TRBV segments more frequently than controls did, and TRBV5-6, TRBV5-1 and TRBV20-1 were among them.

The antigens these receptors bind are not known. Each TCR beta cDNA library carried unique molecular identifiers. TCRdb reprocessed the PCR reads with MiXCR, giving one entry per CDR3 protein. The table has about 400,000 distinct CDR3 sequences, 30% to 45% seen once. The sample taken for sequencing was blood. The receptors here all came from a girl aged 5-17 years with multiple sclerosis.

The V gene is TRBV7-2, the J gene TRBJ2-1, with a possible D match to TRBD2 (5 bases). The CDR3 is 17 amino acids. Germline-derived CDR1 and CDR2 are SGHTA and FQGNSA. The germline V and J ends were trimmed by 4 bases and 3 bases, with 19 bases remaining between them. The chain's CDR3 is CASSSTLRYGLYNEQFF. The CDR3 DNA sequence: TGTGCCAGCAGCTCTACCTTACGGTATGGACTCTACAATGAGCAGTTCTTC.

This clonotype has only one observation. The J gene is TRBJ2-7, the V gene TRBV4-2; D possibly uses TRBD1 or TRBD2 (5 bases each). V gave up 1 base and J gave up 9 bases, with 13 bases separating them. Germline CDR1 LGHNA, CDR2 YNFKEQ. CDR3 length: 13 residues. The DNA of the CDR3 is TGTGCCAGCAGCCAAGGTGGGGCTAGCCGGCAGTACTTC. This sequence encodes CASSQGGASRQYF.

The genes are TRBV5-4 and TRBJ2-1, with 8 bases that match TRBD2. The CDR3 is 15 amino acids. V shed 0 bases and J 12 bases; nucleotides not matched to a gene: 11. The V gene's germline CDR1 is SGHNT and CDR2 YYREEE (reference sequence). The CDR3, as DNA: TGTGCCAGCAGCTTGGTTGTTAGCGGGGATGATGGGCAGTTCTTC. Its protein product is CASSLVVSGDDGQFF.

CDR3 in amino acids: CASSSLGPTTGGRTEAFF. CDR3 in DNA: TGCGCCAGCAGCTCCCTCGGCCCCACTACAGGGGGTCGGACTGAAGCTTTCTTT. The chain combines TRBV5-1 with TRBJ1-1; 8 bases agree with TRBD1. This CDR3 has 18 residues. J gave up 5 bases and V 3 bases, and 18 bases lay outside the gene matches. CDR1 and CDR2 from the germline V gene are SGHRS and YFSETQ. Using reference TRBV5-1 and TRBJ1-1 for the parts outside the CDR3, the full variable domain is KAGVTQTPRYLIKTRGQQVTLSCSPISGHRSVSWYQQTPGQGLQFLFEYFSETQRNKGNFPGRFSGRQFSNSRSEMNVSTLELGDSALYLCASSSLGPTTGGRTEAFFGQGTRLTVV.

This clonotype was recorded at least ten times. The J gene is TRBJ2-3, the V gene TRBV7-3, with TRBD2 matching over 9 bases. V lost 5 bases to trimming and J lost 5 bases; unmatched junction nucleotides: 8. The CDR3 is made up of 15 amino acids. Germline lookup yields CDR1 SGHTA and CDR2 FQGTGA. As DNA, the CDR3 is TGTGCCAGCAGCACGGGCGGGGGGGCAGGAGATACGCAGTATTTT. Translated: CASSTGGGAGDTQYF.

The chain combines TRBV7-2 with TRBJ2-7; TRBD1 aligns across 9 bases. Germline V gene data show CDR1 as SGHTA and CDR2 as FQGNSA. Losses at the gene ends were 3 bases for V and 3 bases for J; bases not matched to a gene: 3. The CDR3 runs to 14 residues. CDR3 nucleotide sequence: TGTGCCAGCAGCTTCGGGACAGGGCGCTACGAGCAGTACTTC. Protein sequence: CASSFGTGRYEQYF.

The V gene is TRBV3-1, the J gene TRBJ1-2, with 7 bases fitting TRBD1. CDR1 is LGHDT and CDR2 is YNNKEL in the germline V gene (reference sequence). The CDR3 covers 14 residues. With 3 bases clipped from V and 8 bases from J, the junction kept 9 bases outside the gene matches. CDR3 DNA: TGTGCCAGCAGCCAGTATACAGGGGAATTAGGCTACACCTTC. Its protein product is CASSQYTGELGYTF.

This clonotype has just a few counts. The chain employs TRBV5-1 and TRBJ2-6; D possibly corresponds to TRBD1 (5 bases). Trimming left V 0 bases short and J 0 bases short, with 7 bases between. This CDR3 is 16 amino acids long. Germline CDR1 SGHRS, CDR2 YFSETQ. CDR3 nucleotide sequence: TGCGCCAGCAGCTTGGACAGGCCCTCTGGGGCCAACGTCCTGACTTTC. It codes for CASSLDRPSGANVLTF. The variable domain in full, completed from reference TRBV5-1 and TRBJ2-6, reads KAGVTQTPRYLIKTRGQQVTLSCSPISGHRSVSWYQQTPGQGLQFLFEYFSETQRNKGNFPGRFSGRQFSNSRSEMNVSTLELGDSALYLCASSLDRPSGANVLTFGAGSRLTVL.

At least ten counts were recorded for this clonotype. CDR3 DNA sequence: TGCAGCGCCTTGGGAGCAGGGGGAGTCGGCGAGCAGTACTTC. Translating gives CSALGAGGVGEQYF. The V gene is TRBV29-1, the J gene TRBJ2-7; TRBD1 aligns across 7 bases. With V trimmed by 7 bases and J by 6 bases, 15 bases remained unmatched. CDR3 length: 14 residues. CDR1 and CDR2 from the germline V gene are SQVTM and ANQGSEA.

The chain is built from TRBV28 and TRBJ2-7, with D perhaps TRBD2 (5 bases). The germline gives CDR1 MDHEN, CDR2 SYDVKM. This CDR3 spans 13 amino acids. V gave up 4 bases and J gave up 3 bases, with 10 bases separating them. CDR3 residues: CASSSVLVYEQYF. The DNA for the CDR3 is TGTGCCAGCAGTTCGGTACTAGTCTACGAGCAGTACTTC.

The V and J genes are TRBV5-1 and TRBJ2-1; D might be TRBD2 (5 bases). V was clipped by 0 bases and J by 4 bases, with 8 bases between them. The CDR3 runs to 14 residues. Germline assignment: CDR1 SGHRS and CDR2 YFSETQ. The CDR3 DNA sequence: TGCGCCAGCAGCTTGGAACAGCGGTACAATGAGCAGTTCTTC. It yields the protein CASSLEQRYNEQFF.

This clonotype was recorded a few times. V usage is TRBV27 and J usage is TRBJ1-5, with D possibly TRBD1 on 5 matching bases. The CDR3 runs to 14 residues. Trimming stripped 0 bases from V and 2 bases from J, with 5 bases between. CDR1 MNHEY and CDR2 SMNVEV come from the germline V gene (reference sequence). CDR3 in amino acids: CASSLSGGNQPQHF. In nucleotides, the CDR3 is TGTGCCAGCAGTTTATCAGGGGGCAATCAGCCCCAGCATTTT.

This clonotype came up a few times. The rearrangement links TRBV12-3 or TRBV12-4 to TRBJ1-6; TRBD1 aligns across 8 bases. This CDR3 is built from 14 residues. V was pared by 7 bases and J by 5 bases, with 4 bases of the junction left unmatched. The CDR3 coding sequence is TGTGCCAGCAACCTGGGACAGGATAATTCACCCCTCCACTTT. Protein product: CASNLGQDNSPLHF.

The chain is built from TRBV20-1 and TRBJ2-1; either TRBD1 or TRBD2 may fit D (5 bases each). The J call is in doubt because the DNA end fits TRBJ2-7 better. The CDR3 is made up of 15 amino acids. Germline V gives CDR1 DFQATT, CDR2 SNEGSKA (reference sequence). The CDR3 nucleotides are TGCAGTGCTAGGGATTCCGGGACCGTAACCTACGAGCAGTACTTC. It translates to CSARDSGTVTYEQYF.

This clonotype is a singleton in its sample. The CDR3 DNA sequence: TGCGCCAGCAGCTTGGACAGACCCCTTAACTATGGCTACACCTTC. Translated, it gives CASSLDRPLNYGYTF. The chain joins TRBV5-1 to TRBJ1-2; D not certain. Trimming took 0 bases from V and 1 from J, leaving 10 bases between them. CDR3 length: 15 residues. The germline V gene encodes CDR1 SGHRS and CDR2 YFSETQ.

This clonotype was recorded a few times. The chain has TRBV5-5 and TRBJ1-1; D uncertain. The CDR3 sequence is 13 residues long. The germline V gene has CDR1 SGHKS and CDR2 YYEKEE (reference sequence). Trimming shortened V by 1 base and J by 5 bases, and 9 bases separated the two germline ends. CDR3 region: CASSLSPSTEAFF. The CDR3 nucleotides are TGTGCCAGCAGCTTGAGTCCAAGTACTGAAGCTTTCTTT.

For the CDR3, the DNA is TGTGCCAGCAGTTTAGTCAACTCCGGCCGCCCCACTGAAGCTTTCTTT. This encodes CASSLVNSGRPTEAFF. The chain combines TRBV12-3 or TRBV12-4 with TRBJ1-1; D uncertain. V lost 1 base and J lost 4, with 16 bases in between. The CDR3 contains 16 residues.